This T cell receptor beta chain appears in the sequencing data of a study of blood T cell repertoires in COVID-19. Libraries were prepared by immunoSEQ multiplex PCR; TCRdb keeps only in-frame clonotypes and omits some of them. The table has over 95,000 clones, 80% to 90% seen once; the top ten hold 3% to 3.5%. In germline, CDR1 is SNHLY, CDR2 FYNNEI. This CDR3 region has 16 residues. V was cut by 2 bases and J by 5 bases, with 16 bases left in between. Sequenced: peripheral blood. The receptor's source is a man aged 40-50 years with acute or convalescent COVID-19. The rearrangement joins TRBV2 to TRBJ2-1; D may be TRBD1 (5 bases). The DNA for the CDR3 is TGTGCCAGCAGTGAAAGGACAACATCTTCCCACAATGAGCAGTTCTTC. Translated: CASSERTTSSHNEQFF.